A selection of T cell receptor beta chains follows, all from one sample in a study of blood T cells in healthy people across ages. TCRdb recomputed calls from the 5' RACE reads with MiXCR, one row per CDR3 protein. Of fewer than 700,000 distinct CDR3 sequences in the sample, 45% to 55% were seen once. Sequencing was done on a sample of blood. Every receptor here comes from an older man in good health. The CDR3 runs from the conserved cysteine through the conserved F or W. The D gene is left open where the match is weak. Not all rows give a size; the values are once, few, many and, for expanded clones, a class.

J: TRBJ2-3; V: TRBV12-3/TRBV12-4; size: NA; D: TRBD1; DNA: TGTGCCAGCAGACTACAGGGGGCTCGCACAGATACGCAGTATTTT; CDR3: CASRLQGARTDTQYF
J: TRBJ2-7; V: TRBV29-1; size: NA; D: NA; DNA: TGCAGCGGCTCCCAGGGTTACGAGCAGTACTTC; CDR3: CSGSQGYEQYF
J: TRBJ2-3; V: TRBV5-1; size: few; D: NA; DNA: TGCGCCAGCAGCGGGGTCGGGAGCCCCGATACGCAGTATTTT; CDR3: CASSGVGSPDTQYF
J: TRBJ2-1; V: TRBV20-1; size: NA; D: TRBD2; DNA: TGCAGTGCTAGAGATACGGCTAGCGGAAACAATGAGCAGTTCTTC; CDR3: CSARDTASGNNEQFF
J: TRBJ2-7; V: TRBV6-6; size: many; D: TRBD2; DNA: TGTGCCAGCAGACCCGGACTAGCGGAGAACTACGAGCAGTACTTC; CDR3: CASRPGLAENYEQYF
J: TRBJ2-7; V: TRBV20-1; size: few; D: NA; DNA: TGCAGTGTCCTAACCGCCTACGAGCAGTACTTC; CDR3: CSVLTAYEQYF
J: TRBJ2-1; V: TRBV7-2; size: NA; D: NA; DNA: TGTGCCAGCAGCTTAGAGGCGGGGGCAGAGAATGAGCAGTTCTTC; CDR3: CASSLEAGAENEQFF
J: TRBJ2-1; V: TRBV20-1; size: NA; D: NA; DNA: TGCAGTGCTAGTCACCCACTAGTTTCGGATGAGCAGTTCTTC; CDR3: CSASHPLVSDEQFF
J: TRBJ2-1; V: TRBV7-2; size: NA; D: TRBD2; DNA: TGTGCCAGCAGGAGAACTAGCGGGAGTTCGCATGAGCAGTTCTTC; CDR3: CASRRTSGSSHEQFF
J: TRBJ2-7; V: TRBV30; size: few; D: NA; DNA: TGTGCCTCATCCGCCGGGGTTTCCTACGAGCAGTACTTC; CDR3: CASSAGVSYEQYF
J: TRBJ2-1; V: TRBV7-2; size: few; D: TRBD2; DNA: TGTGCCAGCAGCCCCGGGACTAGCGAGTACAATGAGCAGTTCTTC; CDR3: CASSPGTSEYNEQFF
J: TRBJ2-3; V: TRBV20-1; size: few; D: TRBD2; DNA: TGCAGTGCGGACCGGGGACTAGCGGGAGAGTCTAGCACAGATACGCAGTATTTT; CDR3: CSADRGLAGESSTDTQYF
J: TRBJ2-6; V: TRBV20-1; size: once; D: NA; DNA: TGCAGTGCATATGCCTCTGGGGCCAACGTCCTGACTTTC; CDR3: CSAYASGANVLTF
J: TRBJ1-4; V: TRBV12-3/TRBV12-4; size: NA; D: TRBD1; DNA: TGTGCCAGCAGTTTAAAGGGACAGGGGACAACTAATGAAAAACTGTTTTTT; CDR3: CASSLKGQGTTNEKLFF
J: TRBJ2-3; V: TRBV5-6; size: NA; D: NA; DNA: TGTGCCAGCAGCTTGCCGGCAGATACGCAGTATTTT; CDR3: CASSLPADTQYF
J: TRBJ2-3; V: TRBV16; size: few; D: NA; DNA: TGTGCCAGCGGCCGACCGGACGGGGGCACAGATACGCAGTATTTT; CDR3: CASGRPDGGTDTQYF
J: TRBJ1-1; V: TRBV6-6; size: NA; D: NA; DNA: TGCGCCAGCAGGCCCTATGGACAAGGACGGATGAACACTGAAGCTCTCTTT; CDR3: CASRPYGQGRMNTEALF
J: TRBJ2-7; V: TRBV20-1; size: NA; D: TRBD2; DNA: TGCAGTGCAGGTTTTAGACTAGCGGGAGAAATGGGCAATGAGCAGTACTTC; CDR3: CSAGFRLAGEMGNEQYF
J: TRBJ1-2; V: TRBV4-1; size: NA; D: NA; DNA: TGCGCCAGCAGCCAAGATGTGACAGCTTCCTTGTTGTATGGCTACACCTTC; CDR3: CASSQDVTASLLYGYTF
J: TRBJ2-3; V: TRBV6-2/TRBV6-3; size: few; D: TRBD1; DNA: TGTGCCAGCAGTTCGGAGACAGGGGAGGATACGCAGTATTTT; CDR3: CASSSETGEDTQYF
J: TRBJ2-1; V: TRBV5-5; size: NA; D: TRBD1; DNA: TGTGCCAGCAGCAGGGGACAGTCCTACAATGAGCAGTTCTTC; CDR3: CASSRGQSYNEQFF
J: TRBJ1-1; V: TRBV20-1; size: NA; D: NA; DNA: TGCAGTGCTAGGCTGACTGAAGCTTTCTTT; CDR3: CSARLTEAFF
J: TRBJ1-1; V: TRBV5-1; size: once; D: NA; DNA: TGCGCCAGCAGCTCCGAAGGGGGAACTGAAGCTTTCTTT; CDR3: CASSSEGGTEAFF
J: TRBJ2-1; V: TRBV12-3/TRBV12-4; size: few; D: TRBD2; DNA: TGTGCCAGCAGCCCGGGACTACCCATTAGTTACAATGAGCAGTTCTTC; CDR3: CASSPGLPISYNEQFF
J: TRBJ2-7; V: TRBV6-6; size: many; D: NA; DNA: TGTGCCAGCAGAAGGGACTCCAGCTACGAGCAGTACTTC; CDR3: CASRRDSSYEQYF
J: TRBJ1-2; V: TRBV9; size: NA; D: NA; DNA: TGTGCCAGTCGTACGGCTGCTAATGGCTACACCTTC; CDR3: CASRTAANGYTF
J: TRBJ2-3; V: TRBV20-1; size: NA; D: TRBD2; DNA: TGCAGTGCAGACGCGACTAGCGGGGTCACAGATACGCAGTATTTT; CDR3: CSADATSGVTDTQYF
J: TRBJ2-2; V: TRBV20-1; size: NA; D: TRBD2; DNA: TGCAGTTCACTAGCGTGGAACACCGGGGAGCTGTTTTTT; CDR3: CSSLAWNTGELFF
J: TRBJ2-3; V: TRBV20-1; size: NA; D: NA; DNA: TGCAGTGCTAGACGCGGCGACGCCACAGATACGCAGTATTTT; CDR3: CSARRGDATDTQYF